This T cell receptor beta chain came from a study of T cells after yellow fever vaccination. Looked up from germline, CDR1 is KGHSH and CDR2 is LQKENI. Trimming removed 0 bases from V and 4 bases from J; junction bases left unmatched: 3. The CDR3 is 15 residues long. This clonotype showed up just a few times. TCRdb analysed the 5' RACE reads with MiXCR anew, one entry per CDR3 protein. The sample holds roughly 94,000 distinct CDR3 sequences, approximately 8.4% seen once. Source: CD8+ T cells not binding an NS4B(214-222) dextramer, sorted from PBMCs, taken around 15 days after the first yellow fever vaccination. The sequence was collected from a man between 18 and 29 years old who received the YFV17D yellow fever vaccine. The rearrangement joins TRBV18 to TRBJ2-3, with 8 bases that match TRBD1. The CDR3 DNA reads TGTGCCAGCTCACCACCGGACAGGGAAGCAGATACGCAGTATTTT. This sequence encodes CASSPPDREADTQYF.